What follows are 2 T cell receptor beta chains derived from one specimen sequenced in a study of post-analysis software for immune sequencing data (dated by TCRdb to the mid-2010s). Results the study describes overall, beyond this receptor: Patients showed significantly higher frequencies than controls for roughly five TRBV segments, among them TRBV5-6, TRBV5-1 and TRBV20-1.

Antigens of these TCRs are unknown. Library creation used PCR. Sequencer: Illumina HiSeq 2500. To reduce PCR and sequencing biases, unique molecular identifiers were incorporated into the TCR beta cDNA libraries. TCRdb reworked the public reads: Q25 trimming with fastp, MiXCR clone assembly, productive beta chains retained. For every CDR3 protein sequence, its rows merge into one entry that carries the most common genes and DNA. The sample records under 900,000 distinct CDR3 sequences, roughly half of which are singletons. Around 4.5% of the sample is held by the ten biggest clonotypes. Sequencing used blood. The receptors here all came from a girl aged 5-17 years with multiple sclerosis.

Only a few counts were recorded for this clonotype. This chain connects TRBV5-5 to TRBJ2-2; D gene ambiguous. The CDR3 runs 13 residues. Per germline, CDR1 SGHKS and CDR2 YYEKEE (reference sequence). Trimming shortened V by 3 bases and J by 1 base, and 4 bases separated the two germline ends. The CDR3 region is CASSYWNTGELFF. The CDR3, as DNA: TGTGCCAGCAGCTACTGGAACACCGGGGAGCTGTTTTTT.

The chain uses TRBV20-1 and TRBJ2-5, with TRBD2 identical over 8 bases. The CDR3 spans 14 residues. Germline V gives CDR1 DFQATT, CDR2 SNEGSKA (reference sequence). V shed 3 bases, J shed 2 bases, and the junction held 5 bases outside the gene matches. CDR3 nucleotide sequence: TGCAGTGCTAGTGCCGGGAGGGGGCAAGAGACCCAGTACTTC. Translation gives CSASAGRGQETQYF.